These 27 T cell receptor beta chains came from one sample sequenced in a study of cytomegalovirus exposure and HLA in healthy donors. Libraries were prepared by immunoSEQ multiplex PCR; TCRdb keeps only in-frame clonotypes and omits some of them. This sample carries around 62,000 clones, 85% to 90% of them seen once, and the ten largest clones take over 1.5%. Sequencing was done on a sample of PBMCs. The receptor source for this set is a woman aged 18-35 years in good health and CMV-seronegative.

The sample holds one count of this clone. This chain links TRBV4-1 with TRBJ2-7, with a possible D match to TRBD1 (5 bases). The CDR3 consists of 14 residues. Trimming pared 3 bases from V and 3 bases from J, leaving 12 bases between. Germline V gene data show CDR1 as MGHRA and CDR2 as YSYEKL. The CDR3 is CASSHALRGYEQYF. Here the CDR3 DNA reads TGCGCCAGCAGCCATGCTCTTAGGGGCTACGAGCAGTACTTC.

Here the CDR3 reads CAISEGQGFDEQYF. Written as DNA, the CDR3 is TGTGCCATCAGTGAGGGACAGGGGTTCGACGAGCAGTACTTC. The J gene is TRBJ2-7, the V gene TRBV10-3, with 9 bases matching TRBD1. V was clipped by 2 bases and J by 5 bases; unmatched bases: 4. The CDR3 is 14 residues long. The germline V gene has CDR1 ENHRY and CDR2 SYGVKD.

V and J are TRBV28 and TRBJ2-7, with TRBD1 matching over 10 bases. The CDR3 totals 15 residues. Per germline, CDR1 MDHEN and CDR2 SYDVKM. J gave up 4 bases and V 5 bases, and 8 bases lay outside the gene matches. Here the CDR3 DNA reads TGTGCCAGCAGTGACCCCGGACAGGGGGGGTACGAGCAGTACTTC. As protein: CASSDPGQGGYEQYF.

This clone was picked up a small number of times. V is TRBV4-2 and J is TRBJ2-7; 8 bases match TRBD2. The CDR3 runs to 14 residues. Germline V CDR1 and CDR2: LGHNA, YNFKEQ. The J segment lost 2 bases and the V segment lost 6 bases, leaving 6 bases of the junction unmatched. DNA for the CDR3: TGTGCCAGCAGGGGAACTAGCGGCCCCTACGAGCAGTACTTC. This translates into CASRGTSGPYEQYF.

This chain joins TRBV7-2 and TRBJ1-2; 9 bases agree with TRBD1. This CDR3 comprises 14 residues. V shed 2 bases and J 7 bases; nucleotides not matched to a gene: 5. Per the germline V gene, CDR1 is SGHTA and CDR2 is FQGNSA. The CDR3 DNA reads TGTGCCAGCAGCTTAATGGGACAGGGTGGTGGCTACACCTTC. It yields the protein CASSLMGQGGGYTF.

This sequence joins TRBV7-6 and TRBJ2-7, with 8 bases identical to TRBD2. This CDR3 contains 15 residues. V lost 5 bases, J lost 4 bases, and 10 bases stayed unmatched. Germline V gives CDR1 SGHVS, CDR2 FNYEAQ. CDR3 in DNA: TGTGCCAGCAGCGCGACCGGGACGGGGGGGTACGAGCAGTACTTC. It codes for CASSATGTGGYEQYF.

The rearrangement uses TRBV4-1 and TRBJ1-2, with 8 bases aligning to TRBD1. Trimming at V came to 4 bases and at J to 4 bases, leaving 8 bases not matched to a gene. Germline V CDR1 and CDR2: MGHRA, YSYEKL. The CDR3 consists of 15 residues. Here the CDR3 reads CASSRGTGQGYGYTF. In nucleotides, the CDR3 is TGCGCCAGCAGCCGGGGGACAGGCCAGGGCTATGGCTACACCTTC.

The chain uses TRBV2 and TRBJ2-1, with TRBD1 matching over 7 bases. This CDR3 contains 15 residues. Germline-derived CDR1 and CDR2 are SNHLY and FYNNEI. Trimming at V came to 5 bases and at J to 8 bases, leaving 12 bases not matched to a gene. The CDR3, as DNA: TGTGCCAGCAGTTCACAGGGGTTCACTACGGATGAGCAGTTCTTC. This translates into CASSSQGFTTDEQFF.

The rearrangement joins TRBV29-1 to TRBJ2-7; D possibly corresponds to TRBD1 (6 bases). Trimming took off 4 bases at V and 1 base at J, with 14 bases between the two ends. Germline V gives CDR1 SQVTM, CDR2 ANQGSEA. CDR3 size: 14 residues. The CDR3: CSVVDQQGSYEQYF. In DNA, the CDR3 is TGCAGCGTTGTGGACCAACAGGGTTCCTACGAGCAGTACTTC.

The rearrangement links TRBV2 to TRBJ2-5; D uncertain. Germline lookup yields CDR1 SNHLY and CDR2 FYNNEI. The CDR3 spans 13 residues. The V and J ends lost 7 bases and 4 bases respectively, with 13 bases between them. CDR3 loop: CASKLRQLETQYF. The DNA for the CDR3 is TGTGCCAGCAAGCTAAGACAATTAGAGACCCAGTACTTC.

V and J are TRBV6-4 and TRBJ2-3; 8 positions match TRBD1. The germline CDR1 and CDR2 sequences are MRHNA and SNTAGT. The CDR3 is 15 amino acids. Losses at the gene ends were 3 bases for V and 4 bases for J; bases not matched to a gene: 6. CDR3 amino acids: CASSESRTGSDTQYF. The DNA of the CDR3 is TGTGCCAGCAGTGAATCCCGGACAGGGTCAGATACGCAGTATTTT.

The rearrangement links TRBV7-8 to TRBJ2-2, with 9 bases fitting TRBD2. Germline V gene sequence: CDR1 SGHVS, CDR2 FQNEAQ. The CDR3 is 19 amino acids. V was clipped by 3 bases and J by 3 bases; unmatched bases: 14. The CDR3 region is CASSLSKPSSGGHTGELFF. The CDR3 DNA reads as TGTGCCAGCAGCTTGAGTAAACCGTCAAGCGGGGGGCACACCGGGGAGCTGTTTTTT.

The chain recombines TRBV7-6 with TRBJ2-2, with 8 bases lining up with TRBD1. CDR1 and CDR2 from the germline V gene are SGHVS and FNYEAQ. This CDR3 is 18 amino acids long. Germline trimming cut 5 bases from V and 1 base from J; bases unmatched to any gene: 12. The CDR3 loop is CASSLHPLDRVNTGELFF. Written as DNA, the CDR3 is TGTGCCAGCAGCCTCCACCCTCTGGACAGGGTGAACACCGGGGAGCTGTTTTTT.

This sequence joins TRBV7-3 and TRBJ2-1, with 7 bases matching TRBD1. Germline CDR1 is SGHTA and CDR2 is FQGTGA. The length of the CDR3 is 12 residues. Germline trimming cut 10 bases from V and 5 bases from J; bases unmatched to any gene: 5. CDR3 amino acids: CATLGGHNEQFF. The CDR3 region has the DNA TGTGCCACCTTAGGGGGCCACAATGAGCAGTTCTTC.

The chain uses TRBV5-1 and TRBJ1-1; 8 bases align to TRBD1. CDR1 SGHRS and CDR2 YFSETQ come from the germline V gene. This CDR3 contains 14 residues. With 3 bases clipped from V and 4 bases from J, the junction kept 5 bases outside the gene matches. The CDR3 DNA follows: TGCGCCAGCAGCTCGACAGGGGTGGCCACTGAAGCTTTCTTT. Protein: CASSSTGVATEAFF.

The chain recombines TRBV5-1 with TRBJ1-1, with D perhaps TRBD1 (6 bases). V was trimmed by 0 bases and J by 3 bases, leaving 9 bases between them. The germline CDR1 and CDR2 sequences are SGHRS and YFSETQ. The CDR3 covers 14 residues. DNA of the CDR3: TGCGCCAGCAGCTTGGTCGCAGGGGACACTGAAGCTTTCTTT. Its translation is CASSLVAGDTEAFF.

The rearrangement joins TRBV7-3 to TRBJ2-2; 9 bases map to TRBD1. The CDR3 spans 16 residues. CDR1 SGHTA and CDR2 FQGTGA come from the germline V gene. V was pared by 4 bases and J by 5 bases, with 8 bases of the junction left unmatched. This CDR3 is CASSSFETGGTGELFF. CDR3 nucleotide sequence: TGTGCCAGCAGCTCATTTGAGACAGGGGGTACCGGGGAGCTGTTTTTT.

In nucleotides, the CDR3 is TGTGCCAGCAGATCAGGGACTAGCGGACAAACGAGCTCCTACAATGAGCAGTTCTTC. Translated: CASRSGTSGQTSSYNEQFF. This chain links TRBV5-6 with TRBJ2-1, with 11 bases matching TRBD2. The CDR3 sequence is 19 residues long. After removal of 5 bases from V and 0 bases from J, the junction contained 13 bases not matched to a gene. Germline CDR1 reads SGHDT; CDR2 reads YYEEEE. The full variable domain, rest sourced from reference TRBV5-6 and TRBJ2-1, is DAGVTQSPTHLIKTRGQQVTLRCSPKSGHDTVSWYQQALGQGPQFIFQYYEEEERQRGNFPDRFSGHQFPNYSSELNVNALLLGDSALYLCASRSGTSGQTSSYNEQFFGPGTRLTVL.

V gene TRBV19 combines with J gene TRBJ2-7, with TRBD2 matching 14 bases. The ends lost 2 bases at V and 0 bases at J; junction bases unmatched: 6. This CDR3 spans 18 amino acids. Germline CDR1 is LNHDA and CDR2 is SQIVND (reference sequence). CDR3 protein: CASSISGTSGGSSYEQYF. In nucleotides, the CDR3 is TGTGCCAGTAGTATATCCGGGACTAGCGGGGGAAGCTCCTACGAGCAGTACTTC. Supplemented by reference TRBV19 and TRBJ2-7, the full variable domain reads DGGITQSPKYLFRKEGQNVTLSCEQNLNHDAMYWYRQDPGQGLRLIYYSQIVNDFQKGDIAEGYSVSREKKESFPLTVTSAQKNPTAFYLCASSISGTSGGSSYEQYFGPGTRLTVT.

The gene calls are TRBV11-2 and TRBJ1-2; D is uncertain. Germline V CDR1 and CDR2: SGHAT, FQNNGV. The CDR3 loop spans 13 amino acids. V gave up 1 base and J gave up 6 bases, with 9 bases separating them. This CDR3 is CASSLGFRNGYTF. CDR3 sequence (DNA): TGTGCCAGCAGCTTAGGATTCAGGAATGGCTACACCTTC.

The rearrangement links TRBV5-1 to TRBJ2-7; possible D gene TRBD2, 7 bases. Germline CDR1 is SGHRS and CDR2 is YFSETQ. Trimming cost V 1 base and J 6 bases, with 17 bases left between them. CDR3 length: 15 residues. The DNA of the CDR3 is TGCGCCAGCAGCTTGATCCGCGGGGGCACTAGCGAGCAGTACTTC. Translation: CASSLIRGGTSEQYF.

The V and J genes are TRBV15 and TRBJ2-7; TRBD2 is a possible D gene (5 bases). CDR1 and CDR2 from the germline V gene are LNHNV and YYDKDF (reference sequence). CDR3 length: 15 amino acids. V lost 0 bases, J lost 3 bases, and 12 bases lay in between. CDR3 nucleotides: TGTGCCACCAGCAGAGATCTGTATCGGGACTACGAGCAGTACTTC. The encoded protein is CATSRDLYRDYEQYF. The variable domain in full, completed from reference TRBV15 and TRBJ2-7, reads DAMVIQNPRYQVTQFGKPVTLSCSQTLNHNVMYWYQQKSSQAPKLLFHYYDKDFNNEADTPDNFQSRRPNTSFCFLDIRSPGLGDTAMYLCATSRDLYRDYEQYFGPGTRLTVT.

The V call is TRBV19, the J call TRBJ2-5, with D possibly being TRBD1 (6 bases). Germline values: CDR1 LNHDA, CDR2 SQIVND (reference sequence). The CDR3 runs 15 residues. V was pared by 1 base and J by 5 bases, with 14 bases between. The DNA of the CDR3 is TGTGCCAGTAGTATAGTCGCAGGGGCGGCGGAGACCCAGTACTTC. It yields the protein CASSIVAGAAETQYF.

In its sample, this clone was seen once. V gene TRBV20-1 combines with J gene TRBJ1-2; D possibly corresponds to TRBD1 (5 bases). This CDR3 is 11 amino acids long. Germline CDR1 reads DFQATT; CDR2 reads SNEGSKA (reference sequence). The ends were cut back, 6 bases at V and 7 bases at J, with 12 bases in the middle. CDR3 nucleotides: TGCAGTGCCAATTCGGGGGTTGGCTACACCTTC. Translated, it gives CSANSGVGYTF.

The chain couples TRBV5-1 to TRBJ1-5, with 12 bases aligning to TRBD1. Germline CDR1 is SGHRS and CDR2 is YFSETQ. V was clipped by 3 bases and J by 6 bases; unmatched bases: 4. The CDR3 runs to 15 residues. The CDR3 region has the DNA TGCGCCAGCAGCTCCGGGACAGGGGGCGGTCAGCCCCAGCATTTT. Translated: CASSSGTGGGQPQHF.

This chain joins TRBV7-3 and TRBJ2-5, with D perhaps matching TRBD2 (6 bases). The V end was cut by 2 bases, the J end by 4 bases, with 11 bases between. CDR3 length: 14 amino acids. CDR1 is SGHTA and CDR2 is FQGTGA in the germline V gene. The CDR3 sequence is CASSLGRRGETQYF. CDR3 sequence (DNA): TGTGCCAGCAGCTTAGGACGGCGGGGAGAGACCCAGTACTTC.

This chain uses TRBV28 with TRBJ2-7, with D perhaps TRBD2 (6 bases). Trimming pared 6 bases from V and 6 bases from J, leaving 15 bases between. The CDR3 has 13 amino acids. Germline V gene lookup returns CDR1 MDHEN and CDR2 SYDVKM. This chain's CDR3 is CASRKTARGEQYF. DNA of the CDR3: TGTGCCAGCAGAAAGACAGCGCGGGGCGAGCAGTACTTC.